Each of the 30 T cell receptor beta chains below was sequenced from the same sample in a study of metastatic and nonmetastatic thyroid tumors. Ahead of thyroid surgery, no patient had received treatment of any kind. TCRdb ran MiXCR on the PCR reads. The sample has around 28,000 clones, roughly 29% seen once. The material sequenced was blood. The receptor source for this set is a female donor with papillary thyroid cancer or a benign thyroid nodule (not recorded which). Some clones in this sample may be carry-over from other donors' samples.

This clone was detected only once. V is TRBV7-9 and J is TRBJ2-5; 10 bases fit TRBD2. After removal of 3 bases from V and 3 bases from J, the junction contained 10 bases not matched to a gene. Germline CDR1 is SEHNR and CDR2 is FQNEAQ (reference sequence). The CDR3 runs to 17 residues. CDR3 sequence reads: CASSFPVRLAGEETQYF. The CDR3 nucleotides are TGTGCCAGCAGCTTTCCGGTCCGCCTAGCGGGAGAAGAGACCCAGTACTTC.

The CDR3: CASSSRQGMDGYTF. CDR3 DNA sequence: TGTGCCAGCAGCAGCCGACAGGGTATGGATGGCTACACCTTC. The chain uses TRBV7-2 and TRBJ1-2, with 7 bases matching TRBD1. V was clipped by 5 bases and J by 6 bases; unmatched bases: 9. CDR3 size: 14 residues. Germline V gene lookup returns CDR1 SGHTA and CDR2 FQGNSA.

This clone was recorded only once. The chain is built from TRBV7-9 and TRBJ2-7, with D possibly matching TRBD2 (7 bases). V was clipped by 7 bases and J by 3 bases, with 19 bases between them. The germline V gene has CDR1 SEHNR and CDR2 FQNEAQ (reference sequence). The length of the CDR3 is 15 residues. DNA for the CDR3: TGTGCCAGCACTTTTGCCCAGGGGAGGGGCTACGAGCAGTACTTC. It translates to CASTFAQGRGYEQYF.

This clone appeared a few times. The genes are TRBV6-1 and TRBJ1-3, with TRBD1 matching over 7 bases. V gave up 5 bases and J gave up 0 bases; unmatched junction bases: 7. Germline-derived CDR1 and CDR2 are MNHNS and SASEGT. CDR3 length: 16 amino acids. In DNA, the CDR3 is TGTGCCAGCAGTTCCGGGACAGCAGACTCTGGAAACACCATATATTTT. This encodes CASSSGTADSGNTIYF.

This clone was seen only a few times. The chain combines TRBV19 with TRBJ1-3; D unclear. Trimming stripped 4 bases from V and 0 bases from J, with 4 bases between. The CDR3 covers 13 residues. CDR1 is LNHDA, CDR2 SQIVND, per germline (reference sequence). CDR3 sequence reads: CASSSRSGNTIYF. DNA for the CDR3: TGTGCCAGTAGTAGCCGCTCTGGAAACACCATATATTTT.

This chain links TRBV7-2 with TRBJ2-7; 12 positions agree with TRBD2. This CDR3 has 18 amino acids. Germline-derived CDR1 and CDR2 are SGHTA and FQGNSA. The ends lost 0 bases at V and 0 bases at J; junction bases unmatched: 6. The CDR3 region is CASSLAALAGGNSYEQYF. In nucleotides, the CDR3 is TGTGCCAGCAGCTTAGCAGCGCTAGCGGGGGGGAACTCCTACGAGCAGTACTTC. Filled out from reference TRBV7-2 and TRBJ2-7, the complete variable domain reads GAGVSQSPSNKVTEKGKDVELRCDPISGHTALYWYRQSLGQGLEFLIYFQGNSAPDKSGLPSDRFSAERTGGSVSTLTIQRTQQEDSAVYLCASSLAALAGGNSYEQYFGPGTRLTVT.

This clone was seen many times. Written as DNA, the CDR3 is TGCGCCAGCAGCCACGACAGCGGGGGCTACAATGAGCAGTTCTTC. Translating it yields CASSHDSGGYNEQFF. V and J are TRBV4-3 and TRBJ2-1, with 8 bases lining up with TRBD2. The CDR3 extends over 15 amino acids. With V trimmed by 3 bases and J by 3 bases, 4 bases remained unmatched. Germline V lookup: CDR1 LGHNA, CDR2 YSLEER.

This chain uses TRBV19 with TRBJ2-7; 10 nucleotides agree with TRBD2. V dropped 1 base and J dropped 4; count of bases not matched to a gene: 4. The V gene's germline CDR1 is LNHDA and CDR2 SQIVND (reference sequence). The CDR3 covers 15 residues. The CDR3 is CASSIAAGGSYEQYF. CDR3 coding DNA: TGTGCCAGTAGTATAGCAGCGGGAGGGTCTTACGAGCAGTACTTC.

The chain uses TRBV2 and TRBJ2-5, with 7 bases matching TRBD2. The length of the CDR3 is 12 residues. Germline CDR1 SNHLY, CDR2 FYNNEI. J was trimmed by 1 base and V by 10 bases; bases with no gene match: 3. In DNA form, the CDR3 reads TGTGCCACCTCTAGCGGCCAAGAGACCCAGTACTTC. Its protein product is CATSSGQETQYF.

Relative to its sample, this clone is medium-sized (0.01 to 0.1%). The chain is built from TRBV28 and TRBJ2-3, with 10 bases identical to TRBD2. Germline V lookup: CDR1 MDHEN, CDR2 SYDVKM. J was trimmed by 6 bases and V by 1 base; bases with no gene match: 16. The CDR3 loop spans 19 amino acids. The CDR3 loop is CASSLSRGSSGRARDTQYF. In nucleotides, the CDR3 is TGTGCCAGCAGTTTATCACGAGGGTCTAGCGGGAGAGCACGGGATACGCAGTATTTT.

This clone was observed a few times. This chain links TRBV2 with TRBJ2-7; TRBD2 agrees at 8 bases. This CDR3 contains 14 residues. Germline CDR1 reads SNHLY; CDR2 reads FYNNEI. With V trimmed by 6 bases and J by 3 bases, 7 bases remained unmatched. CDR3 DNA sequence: TGTGCCAGCAGAGAATCTAGCGGGCACTACGAGCAGTACTTC. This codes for CASRESSGHYEQYF.

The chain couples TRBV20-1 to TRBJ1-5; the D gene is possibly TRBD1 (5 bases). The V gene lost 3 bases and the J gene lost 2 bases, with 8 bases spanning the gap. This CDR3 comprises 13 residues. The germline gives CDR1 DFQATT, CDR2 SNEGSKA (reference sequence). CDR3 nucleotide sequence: TGCAGTGCTAGCTGGGGGGGCAATCAGCCCCAGCATTTT. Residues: CSASWGGNQPQHF.

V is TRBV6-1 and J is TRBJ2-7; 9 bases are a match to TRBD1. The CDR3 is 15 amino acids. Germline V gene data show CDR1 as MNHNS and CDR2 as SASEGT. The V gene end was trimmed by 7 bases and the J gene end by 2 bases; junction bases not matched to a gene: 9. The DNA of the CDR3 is TGTGCCAGCATCGCAGATTGGGACAGGGCCTACGAGCAGTACTTC. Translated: CASIADWDRAYEQYF.

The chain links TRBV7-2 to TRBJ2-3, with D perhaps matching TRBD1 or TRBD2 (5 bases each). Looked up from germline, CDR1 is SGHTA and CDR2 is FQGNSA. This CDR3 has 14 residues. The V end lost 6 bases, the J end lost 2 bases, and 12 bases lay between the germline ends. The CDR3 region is CASRRPGPTDTQYF. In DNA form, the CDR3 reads TGTGCCAGCAGACGACCGGGACCCACAGATACGCAGTATTTT.

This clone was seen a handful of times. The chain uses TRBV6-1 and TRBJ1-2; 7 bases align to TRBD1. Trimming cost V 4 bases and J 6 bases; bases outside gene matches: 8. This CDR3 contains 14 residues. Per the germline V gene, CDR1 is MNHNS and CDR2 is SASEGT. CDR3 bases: TGTGCCAGCAGTGGGGGATCGACAGGGAATGGCTACACCTTC. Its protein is CASSGGSTGNGYTF.

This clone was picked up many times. The CDR3 protein is CASSQVWGGGNEQFF. The CDR3 nucleotides read TGCGCCAGCAGCCAAGTTTGGGGGGGAGGGAATGAGCAGTTCTTC. The rearrangement uses TRBV4-1 and TRBJ2-1; 7 bases are shared with TRBD2. From germline, CDR1 is MGHRA and CDR2 YSYEKL. With 1 base clipped from V and 7 bases from J, the junction kept 7 bases outside the gene matches. The CDR3 consists of 15 residues.

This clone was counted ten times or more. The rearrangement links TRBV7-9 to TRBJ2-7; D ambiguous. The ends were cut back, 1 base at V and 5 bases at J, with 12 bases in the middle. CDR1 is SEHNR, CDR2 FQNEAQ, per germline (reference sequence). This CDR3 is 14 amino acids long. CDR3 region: CASSLGAIRNEQYF. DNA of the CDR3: TGTGCCAGCAGCTTAGGGGCCATACGCAACGAGCAGTACTTC.

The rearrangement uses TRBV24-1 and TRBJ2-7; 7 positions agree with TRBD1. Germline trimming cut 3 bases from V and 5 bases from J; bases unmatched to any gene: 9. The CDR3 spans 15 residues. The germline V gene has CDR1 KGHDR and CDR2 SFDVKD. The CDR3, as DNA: TGTGCCACCAGTGATCCCAGACAGGGCATCGACGAGCAGTACTTC. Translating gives CATSDPRQGIDEQYF.

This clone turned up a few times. CDR3 amino acids: CASSEYGGTYNEQFF. In nucleotides, the CDR3 is TGTGCCAGCAGTGAATACGGGGGTACCTACAATGAGCAGTTCTTC. V usage is TRBV6-1 and J usage is TRBJ2-1, with D tentatively TRBD2 (6 bases). Germline lookup yields CDR1 MNHNS and CDR2 SASEGT. The V gene lost 2 bases and the J gene lost 2 bases, with 10 bases spanning the gap. The CDR3 extends over 15 amino acids.

CDR3 protein: CASSFGGGHYEQYF. DNA of the CDR3: TGTGCCAGCAGCTTTGGGGGAGGTCACTACGAGCAGTACTTC. The chain employs TRBV11-2 and TRBJ2-7, with TRBD2 as a possible D gene (6 bases). This CDR3 spans 14 amino acids. With 3 bases removed from V and 3 bases from J, the gap between germline ends came to 12 bases. Per the germline V gene, CDR1 is SGHAT and CDR2 is FQNNGV.

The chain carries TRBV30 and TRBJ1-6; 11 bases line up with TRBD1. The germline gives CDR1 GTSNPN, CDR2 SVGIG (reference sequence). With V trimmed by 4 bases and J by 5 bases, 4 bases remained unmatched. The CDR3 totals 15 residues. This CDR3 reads CAWIGQGANNSPLHF. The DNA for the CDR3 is TGTGCCTGGATTGGACAGGGGGCAAATAATTCACCCCTCCACTTT.

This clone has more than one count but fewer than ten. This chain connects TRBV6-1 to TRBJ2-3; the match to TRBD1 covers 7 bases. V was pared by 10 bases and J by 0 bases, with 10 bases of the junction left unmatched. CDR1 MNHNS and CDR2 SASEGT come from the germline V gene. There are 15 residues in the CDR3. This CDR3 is CATRRGPTSTDTQYF. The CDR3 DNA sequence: TGTGCCACCCGTAGGGGGCCGACTAGCACAGATACGCAGTATTTT.

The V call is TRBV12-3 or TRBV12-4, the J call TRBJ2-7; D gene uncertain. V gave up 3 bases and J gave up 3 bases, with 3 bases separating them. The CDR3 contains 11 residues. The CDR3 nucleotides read TGTGCCAGCAGTTTTCACTACGAGCAGTACTTC. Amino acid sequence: CASSFHYEQYF.

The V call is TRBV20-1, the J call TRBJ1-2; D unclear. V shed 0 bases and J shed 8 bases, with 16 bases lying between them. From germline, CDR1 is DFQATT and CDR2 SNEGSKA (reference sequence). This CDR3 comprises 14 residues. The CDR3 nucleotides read TGCAGTGCTAGAGATCACGTCCTTTTTCGGGGCTACACCTTC. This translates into CSARDHVLFRGYTF.

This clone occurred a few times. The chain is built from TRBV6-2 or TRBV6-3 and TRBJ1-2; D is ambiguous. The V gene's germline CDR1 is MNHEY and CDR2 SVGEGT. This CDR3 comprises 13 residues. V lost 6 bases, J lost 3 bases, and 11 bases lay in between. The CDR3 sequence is CASRPPGYYGYTF. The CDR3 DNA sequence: TGTGCCAGCAGACCTCCTGGCTACTATGGCTACACCTTC.

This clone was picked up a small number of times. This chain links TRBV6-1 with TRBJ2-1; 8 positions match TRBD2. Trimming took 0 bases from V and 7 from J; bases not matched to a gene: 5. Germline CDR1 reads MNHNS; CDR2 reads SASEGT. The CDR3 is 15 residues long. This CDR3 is CASSEAAGEANEQFF. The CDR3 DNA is TGTGCCAGCAGTGAAGCAGCGGGAGAGGCGAATGAGCAGTTCTTC.

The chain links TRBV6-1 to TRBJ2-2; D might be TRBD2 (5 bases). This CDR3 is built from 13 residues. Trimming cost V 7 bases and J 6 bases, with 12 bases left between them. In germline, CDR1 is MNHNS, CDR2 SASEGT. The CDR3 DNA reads TGTGCCAGCAAGGCGGCGGACTCCGGGGAGCTGTTTTTT. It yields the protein CASKAADSGELFF.

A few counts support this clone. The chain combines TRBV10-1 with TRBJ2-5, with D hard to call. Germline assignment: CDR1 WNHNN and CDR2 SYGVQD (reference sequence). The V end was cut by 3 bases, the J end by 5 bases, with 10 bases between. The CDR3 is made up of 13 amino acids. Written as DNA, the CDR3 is TGCGCCAGCAGTGAAACGATGTCGGAGACCCAGTACTTC. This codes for CASSETMSETQYF.

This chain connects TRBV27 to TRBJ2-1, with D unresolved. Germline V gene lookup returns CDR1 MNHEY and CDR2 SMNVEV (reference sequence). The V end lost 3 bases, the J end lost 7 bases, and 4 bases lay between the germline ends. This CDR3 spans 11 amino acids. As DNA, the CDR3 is TGTGCCAGCAGTTTGCGGAATGAGCAGTTCTTC. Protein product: CASSLRNEQFF.

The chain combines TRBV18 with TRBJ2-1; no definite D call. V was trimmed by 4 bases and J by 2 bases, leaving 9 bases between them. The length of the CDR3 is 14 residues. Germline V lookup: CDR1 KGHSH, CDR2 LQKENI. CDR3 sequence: CASSRTQAYNEQFF. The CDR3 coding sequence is TGTGCCAGCTCACGGACGCAGGCCTACAATGAGCAGTTCTTC.